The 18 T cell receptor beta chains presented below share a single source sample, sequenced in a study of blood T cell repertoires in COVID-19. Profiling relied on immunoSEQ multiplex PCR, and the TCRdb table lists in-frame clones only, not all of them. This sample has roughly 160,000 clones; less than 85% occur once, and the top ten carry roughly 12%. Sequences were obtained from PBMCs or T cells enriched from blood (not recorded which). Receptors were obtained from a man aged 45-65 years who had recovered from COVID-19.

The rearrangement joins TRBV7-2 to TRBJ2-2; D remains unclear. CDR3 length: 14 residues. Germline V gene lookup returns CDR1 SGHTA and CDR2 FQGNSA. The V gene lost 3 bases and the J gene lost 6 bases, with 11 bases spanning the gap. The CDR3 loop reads CASSLIEKSGELFF. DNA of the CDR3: TGTGCCAGCAGCTTGATAGAGAAGTCCGGGGAGCTGTTTTTT.

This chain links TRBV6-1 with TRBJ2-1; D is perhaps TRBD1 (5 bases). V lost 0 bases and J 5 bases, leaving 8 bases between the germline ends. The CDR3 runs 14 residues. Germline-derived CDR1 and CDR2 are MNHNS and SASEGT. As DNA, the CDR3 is TGTGCCAGCAGTGAAGCGATGGACAACAATGAGCAGTTCTTC. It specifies CASSEAMDNNEQFF.

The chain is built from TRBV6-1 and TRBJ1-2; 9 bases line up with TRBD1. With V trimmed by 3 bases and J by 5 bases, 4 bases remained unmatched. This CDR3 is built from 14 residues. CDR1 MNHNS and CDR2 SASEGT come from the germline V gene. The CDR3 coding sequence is TGTGCCAGCAGTGATTTTGGGACAGGGTATGGCTACACCTTC. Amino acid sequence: CASSDFGTGYGYTF.

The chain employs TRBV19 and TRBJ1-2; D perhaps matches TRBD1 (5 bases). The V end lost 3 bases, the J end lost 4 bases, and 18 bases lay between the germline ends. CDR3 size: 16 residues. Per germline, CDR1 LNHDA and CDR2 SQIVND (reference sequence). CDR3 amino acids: CASSIDRGTGFYGYTF. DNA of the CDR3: TGTGCCAGTAGTATTGATCGGGGGACGGGATTCTATGGCTACACCTTC.

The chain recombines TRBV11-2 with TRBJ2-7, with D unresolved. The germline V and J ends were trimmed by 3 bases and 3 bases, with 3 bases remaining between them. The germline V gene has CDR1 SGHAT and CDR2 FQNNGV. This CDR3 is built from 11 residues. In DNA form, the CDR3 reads TGTGCCAGCAGCTTTCTCTACGAGCAGTACTTC. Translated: CASSFLYEQYF.

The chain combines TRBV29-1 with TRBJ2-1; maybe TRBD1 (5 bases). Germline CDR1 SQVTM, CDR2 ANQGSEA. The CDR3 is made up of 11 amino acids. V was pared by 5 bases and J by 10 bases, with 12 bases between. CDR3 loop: CSVNDRPEQFF. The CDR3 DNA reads TGCAGCGTTAATGACAGACCAGAGCAGTTCTTC.

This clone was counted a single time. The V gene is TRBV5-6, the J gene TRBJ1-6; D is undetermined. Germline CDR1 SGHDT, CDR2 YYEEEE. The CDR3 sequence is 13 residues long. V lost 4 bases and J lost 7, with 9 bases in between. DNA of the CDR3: TGTGCCAGCAGCAGGAGTAGCAATTCACCCCTCCACTTT. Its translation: CASSRSSNSPLHF.

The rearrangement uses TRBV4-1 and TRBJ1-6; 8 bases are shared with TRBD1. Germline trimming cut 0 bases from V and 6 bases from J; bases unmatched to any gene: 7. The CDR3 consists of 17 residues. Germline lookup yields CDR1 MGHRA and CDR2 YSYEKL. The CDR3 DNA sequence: TGCGCCAGCAGCCAAGATAAGGACAGGGTCCGTAATTCACCCCTCCACTTT. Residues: CASSQDKDRVRNSPLHF.

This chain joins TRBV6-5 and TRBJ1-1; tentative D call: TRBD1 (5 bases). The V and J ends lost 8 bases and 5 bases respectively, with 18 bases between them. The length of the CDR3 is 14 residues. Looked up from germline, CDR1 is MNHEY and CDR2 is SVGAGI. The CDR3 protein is CASAPGRVVTEAFF. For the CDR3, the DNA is TGTGCCAGCGCTCCGGGCAGGGTGGTTACTGAAGCTTTCTTT.

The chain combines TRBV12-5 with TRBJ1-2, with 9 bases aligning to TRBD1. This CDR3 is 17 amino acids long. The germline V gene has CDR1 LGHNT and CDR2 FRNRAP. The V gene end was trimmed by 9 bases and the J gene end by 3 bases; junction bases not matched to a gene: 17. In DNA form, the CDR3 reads TGTGCTAGCGGCTCCTCGGGACAGGGCAGTACATACTATGGCTACACCTTC. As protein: CASGSSGQGSTYYGYTF.

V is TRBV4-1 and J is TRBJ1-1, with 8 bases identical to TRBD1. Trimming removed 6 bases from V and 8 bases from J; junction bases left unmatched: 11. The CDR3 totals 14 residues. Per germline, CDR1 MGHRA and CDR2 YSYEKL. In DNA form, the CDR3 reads TGCGCCAGCAGTGGAGACAGGGGCTGGGGAGAAGCTTTCTTT. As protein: CASSGDRGWGEAFF.

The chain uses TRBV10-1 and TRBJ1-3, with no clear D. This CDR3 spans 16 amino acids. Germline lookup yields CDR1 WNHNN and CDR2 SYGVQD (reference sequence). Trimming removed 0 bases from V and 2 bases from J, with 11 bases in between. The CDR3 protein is CASSESKTGTGNTIYF. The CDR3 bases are TGCGCCAGCAGTGAGTCGAAAACGGGAACTGGAAACACCATATATTTT.

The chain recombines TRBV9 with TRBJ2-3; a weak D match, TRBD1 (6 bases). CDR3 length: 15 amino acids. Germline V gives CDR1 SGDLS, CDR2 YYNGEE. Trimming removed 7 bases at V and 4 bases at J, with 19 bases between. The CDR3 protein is CASPGNRVESDTQYF. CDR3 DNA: TGTGCCAGCCCCGGGAACAGGGTCGAGTCAGATACGCAGTATTTT.

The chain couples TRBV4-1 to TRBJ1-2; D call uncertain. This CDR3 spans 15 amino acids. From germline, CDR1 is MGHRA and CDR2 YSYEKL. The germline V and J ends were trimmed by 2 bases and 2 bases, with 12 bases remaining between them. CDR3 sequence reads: CASSQPLGRNYGYTF. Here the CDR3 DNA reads TGCGCCAGCAGCCAACCTCTAGGGAGAAACTATGGCTACACCTTC.

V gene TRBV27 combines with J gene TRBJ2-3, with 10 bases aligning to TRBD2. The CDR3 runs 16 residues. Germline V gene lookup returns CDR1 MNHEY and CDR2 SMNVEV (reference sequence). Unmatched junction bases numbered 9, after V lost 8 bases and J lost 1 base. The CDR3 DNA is TGTGCCAGCTGCCGGCTAGCGGGGGTCGGCACAGATACGCAGTATTTT. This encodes CASCRLAGVGTDTQYF.

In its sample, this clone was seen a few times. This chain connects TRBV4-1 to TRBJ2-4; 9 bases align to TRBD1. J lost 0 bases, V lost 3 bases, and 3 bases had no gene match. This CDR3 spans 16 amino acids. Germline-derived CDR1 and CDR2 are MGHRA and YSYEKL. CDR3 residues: CASSQGQGLAKNIQYF. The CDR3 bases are TGCGCCAGCAGCCAGGGACAGGGCCTAGCCAAAAACATTCAGTACTTC.

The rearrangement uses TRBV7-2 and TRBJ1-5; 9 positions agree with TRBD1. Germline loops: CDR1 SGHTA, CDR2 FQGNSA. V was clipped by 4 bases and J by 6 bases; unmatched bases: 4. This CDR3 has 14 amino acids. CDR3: CASSSDRGAQPQHF. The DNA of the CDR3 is TGTGCCAGCAGCTCCGACAGGGGGGCTCAGCCCCAGCATTTT.

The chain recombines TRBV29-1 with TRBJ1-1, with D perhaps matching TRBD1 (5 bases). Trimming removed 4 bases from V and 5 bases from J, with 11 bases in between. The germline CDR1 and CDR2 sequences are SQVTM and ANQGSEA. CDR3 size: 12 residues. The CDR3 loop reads CSVAQGSTEAFF. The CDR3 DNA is TGCAGCGTTGCCCAGGGATCGACTGAAGCTTTCTTT.